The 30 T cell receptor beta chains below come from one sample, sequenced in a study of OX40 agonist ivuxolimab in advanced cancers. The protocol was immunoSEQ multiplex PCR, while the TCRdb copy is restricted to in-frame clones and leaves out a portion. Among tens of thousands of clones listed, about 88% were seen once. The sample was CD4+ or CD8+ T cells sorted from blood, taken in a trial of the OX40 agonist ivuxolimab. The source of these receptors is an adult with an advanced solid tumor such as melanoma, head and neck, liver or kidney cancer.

The CDR3 loop is CASSESMYTEAFF. The CDR3 nucleotides read TGCGCCAGCAGTGAGTCGATGTACACTGAAGCTTTCTTT. The V gene is TRBV10-1, the J gene TRBJ1-1; D is unclear. Trimming shortened V by 0 bases and J by 3 bases, and 5 bases separated the two germline ends. The CDR3 is 13 residues long. CDR1 WNHNN and CDR2 SYGVQD come from the germline V gene (reference sequence).

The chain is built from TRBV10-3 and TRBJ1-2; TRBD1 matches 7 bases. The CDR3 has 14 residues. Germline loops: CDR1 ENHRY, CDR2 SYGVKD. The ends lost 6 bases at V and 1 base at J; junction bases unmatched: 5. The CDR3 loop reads CAISPTGNNYGYTF. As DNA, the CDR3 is TGTGCCATCAGCCCGACAGGGAATAACTATGGCTACACCTTC.

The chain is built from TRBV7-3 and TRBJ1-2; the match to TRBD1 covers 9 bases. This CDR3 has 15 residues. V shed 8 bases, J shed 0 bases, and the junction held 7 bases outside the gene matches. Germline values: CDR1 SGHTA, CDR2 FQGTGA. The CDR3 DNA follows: TGTGCCAGCGCACAGGGGGCCGGCCCTAACTATGGCTACACCTTC. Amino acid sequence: CASAQGAGPNYGYTF.

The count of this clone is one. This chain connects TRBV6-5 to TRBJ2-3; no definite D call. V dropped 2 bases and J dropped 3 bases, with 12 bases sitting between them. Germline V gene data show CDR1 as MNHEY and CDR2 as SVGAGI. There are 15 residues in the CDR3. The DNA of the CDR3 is TGTGCCAGCAGTTACGTTCCGGGTGCGACAGATACGCAGTATTTT. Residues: CASSYVPGATDTQYF.

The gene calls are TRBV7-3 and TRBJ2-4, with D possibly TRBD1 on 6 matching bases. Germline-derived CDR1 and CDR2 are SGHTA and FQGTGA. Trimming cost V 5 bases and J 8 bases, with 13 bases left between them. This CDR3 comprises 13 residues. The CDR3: CASSPTGLDIQYF. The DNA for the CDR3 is TGTGCCAGCAGCCCGACAGGTTTAGACATTCAGTACTTC.

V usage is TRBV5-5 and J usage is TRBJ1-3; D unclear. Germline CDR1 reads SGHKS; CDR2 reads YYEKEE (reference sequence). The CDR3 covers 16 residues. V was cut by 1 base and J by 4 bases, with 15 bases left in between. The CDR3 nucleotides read TGTGCCAGCAGCTTGCAAGCCGTTATCTCGGGAAACACCATATATTTT. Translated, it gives CASSLQAVISGNTIYF. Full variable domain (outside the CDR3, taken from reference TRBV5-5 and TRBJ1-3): DAGVTQSPTHLIKTRGQQVTLRCSPISGHKSVSWYQQVLGQGPQFIFQYYEKEERGRGNFPDRFSARQFPNYSSELNVNALLLGDSALYLCASSLQAVISGNTIYFGEGSWLTVV.

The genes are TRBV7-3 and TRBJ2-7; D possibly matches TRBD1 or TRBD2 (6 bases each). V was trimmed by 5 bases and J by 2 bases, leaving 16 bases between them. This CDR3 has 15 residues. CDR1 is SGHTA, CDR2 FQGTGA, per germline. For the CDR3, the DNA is TGTGCCAGCAGCCTGTCGGGGGCGGGACCCTACGAGCAGTACTTC. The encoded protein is CASSLSGAGPYEQYF.

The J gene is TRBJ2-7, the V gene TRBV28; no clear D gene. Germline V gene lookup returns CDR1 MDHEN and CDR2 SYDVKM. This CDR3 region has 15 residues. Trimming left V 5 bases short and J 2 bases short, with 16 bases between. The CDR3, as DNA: TGTGCCAGCAGTCCCCAAGCCCCTCGAACCTACGAGCAGTACTTC. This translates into CASSPQAPRTYEQYF.

DNA for the CDR3: TGTGCCAGCAGCTCAGGCCCAGGGTTTGAAGCTTTCTTT. Protein: CASSSGPGFEAFF. The J gene is TRBJ1-1, the V gene TRBV5-6, with D possibly being TRBD1 (5 bases). From germline, CDR1 is SGHDT and CDR2 YYEEEE. The CDR3 runs to 13 residues. The V gene lost 3 bases and the J gene lost 7 bases, with 13 bases spanning the gap.

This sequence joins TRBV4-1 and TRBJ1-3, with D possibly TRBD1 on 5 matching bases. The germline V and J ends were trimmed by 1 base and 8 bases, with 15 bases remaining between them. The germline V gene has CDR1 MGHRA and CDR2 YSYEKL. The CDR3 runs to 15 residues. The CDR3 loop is CASSQVQGLRDTIYF. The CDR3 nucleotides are TGCGCCAGCAGCCAAGTCCAGGGACTAAGGGACACCATATATTTT.

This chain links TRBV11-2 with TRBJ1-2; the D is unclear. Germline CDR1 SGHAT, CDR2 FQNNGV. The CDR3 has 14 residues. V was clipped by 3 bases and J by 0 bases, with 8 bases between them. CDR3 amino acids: CASSFHRTNYGYTF. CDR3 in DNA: TGTGCCAGCAGCTTTCACAGAACTAACTATGGCTACACCTTC. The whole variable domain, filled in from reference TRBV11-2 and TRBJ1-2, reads EAGVAQSPRYKIIEKRQSVAFWCNPISGHATLYWYQQILGQGPKLLIQFQNNGVVDDSQLPKDRFSAERLKGVDSTLKIQPAKLEDSAVYLCASSFHRTNYGYTFGSGTRLTVV.

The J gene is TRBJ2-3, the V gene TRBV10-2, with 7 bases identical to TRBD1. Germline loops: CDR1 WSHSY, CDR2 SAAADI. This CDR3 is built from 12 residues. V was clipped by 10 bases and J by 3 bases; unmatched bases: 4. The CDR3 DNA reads TGCGCCACAAAACAGGGGACAGATACGCAGTATTTT. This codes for CATKQGTDTQYF.

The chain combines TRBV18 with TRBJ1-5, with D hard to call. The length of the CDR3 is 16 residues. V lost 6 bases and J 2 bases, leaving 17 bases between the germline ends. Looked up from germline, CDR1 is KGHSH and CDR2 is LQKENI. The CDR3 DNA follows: TGTGCCAGCTCCCCGGTTGCGGGGTCGGGCAATCAGCCCCAGCATTTT. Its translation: CASSPVAGSGNQPQHF.

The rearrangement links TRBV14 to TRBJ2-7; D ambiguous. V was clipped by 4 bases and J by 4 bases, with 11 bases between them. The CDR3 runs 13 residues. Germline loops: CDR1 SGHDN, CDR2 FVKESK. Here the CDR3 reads CASSPSVTYEQYF. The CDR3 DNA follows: TGTGCCAGCAGCCCCAGTGTGACATACGAGCAGTACTTC.

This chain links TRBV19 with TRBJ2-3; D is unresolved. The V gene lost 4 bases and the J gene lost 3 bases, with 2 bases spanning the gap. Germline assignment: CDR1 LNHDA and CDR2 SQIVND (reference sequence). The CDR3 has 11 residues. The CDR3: CASSRTDTQYF. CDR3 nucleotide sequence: TGTGCCAGTAGTAGGACAGATACGCAGTATTTT.

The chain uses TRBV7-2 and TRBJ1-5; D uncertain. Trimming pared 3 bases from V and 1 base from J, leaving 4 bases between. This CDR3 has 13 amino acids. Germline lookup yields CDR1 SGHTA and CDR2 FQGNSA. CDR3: CASSFGSNQPQHF. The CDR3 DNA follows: TGTGCCAGCAGCTTTGGCAGCAATCAGCCCCAGCATTTT. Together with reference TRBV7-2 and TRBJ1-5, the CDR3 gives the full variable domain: GAGVSQSPSNKVTEKGKDVELRCDPISGHTALYWYRQSLGQGLEFLIYFQGNSAPDKSGLPSDRFSAERTGGSVSTLTIQRTQQEDSAVYLCASSFGSNQPQHFGDGTRLSIL.

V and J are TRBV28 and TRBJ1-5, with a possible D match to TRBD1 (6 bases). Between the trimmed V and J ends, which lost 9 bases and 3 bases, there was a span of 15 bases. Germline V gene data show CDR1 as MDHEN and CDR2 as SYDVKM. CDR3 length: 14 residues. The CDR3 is CASRGGGFNQPQHF. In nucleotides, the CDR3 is TGTGCCAGTAGGGGAGGGGGTTTCAATCAGCCCCAGCATTTT.

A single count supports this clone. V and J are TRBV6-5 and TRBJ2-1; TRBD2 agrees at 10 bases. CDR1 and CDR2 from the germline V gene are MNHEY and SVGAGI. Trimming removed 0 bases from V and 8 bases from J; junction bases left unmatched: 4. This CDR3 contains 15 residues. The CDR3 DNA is TGTGCCAGCAGTTACTCCCTAGCGGGAGTAGATGAGCAGTTCTTC. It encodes CASSYSLAGVDEQFF.

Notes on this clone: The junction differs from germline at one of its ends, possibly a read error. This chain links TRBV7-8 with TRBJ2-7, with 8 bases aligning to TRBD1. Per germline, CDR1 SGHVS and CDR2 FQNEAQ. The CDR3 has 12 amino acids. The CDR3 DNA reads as TGTGCCAGCAGCGATCGACAGGGGTCGCATCGCTTC. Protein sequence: CASSDRQGSHRF.

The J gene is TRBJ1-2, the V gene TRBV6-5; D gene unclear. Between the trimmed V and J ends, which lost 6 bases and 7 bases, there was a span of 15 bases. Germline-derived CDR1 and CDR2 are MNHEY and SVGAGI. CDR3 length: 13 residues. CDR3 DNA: TGTGCCAGCAGCTTCAATCCCGACTTTGGCTACACCTTC. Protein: CASSFNPDFGYTF.

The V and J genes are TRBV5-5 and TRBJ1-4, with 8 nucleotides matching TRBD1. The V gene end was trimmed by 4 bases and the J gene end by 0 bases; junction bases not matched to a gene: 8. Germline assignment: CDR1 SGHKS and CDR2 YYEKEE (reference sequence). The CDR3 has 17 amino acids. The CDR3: CASSLFQGAATNEKLFF. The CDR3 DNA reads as TGTGCCAGCAGCCTCTTCCAGGGGGCTGCAACTAATGAAAAACTGTTTTTT.

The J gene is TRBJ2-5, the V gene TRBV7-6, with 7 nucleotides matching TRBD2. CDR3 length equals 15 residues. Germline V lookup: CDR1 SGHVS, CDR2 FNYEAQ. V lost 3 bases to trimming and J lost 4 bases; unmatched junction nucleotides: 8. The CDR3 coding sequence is TGTGCCAGCAGCTTCCCGACGGGGGGTGGAGAGACCCAGTACTTC. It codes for CASSFPTGGGETQYF.

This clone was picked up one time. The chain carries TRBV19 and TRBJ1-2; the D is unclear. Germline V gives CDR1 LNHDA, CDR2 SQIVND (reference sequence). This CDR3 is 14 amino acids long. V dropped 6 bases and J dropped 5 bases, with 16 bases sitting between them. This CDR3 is CASREGPGAYGYTF. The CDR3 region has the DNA TGTGCCAGTAGGGAAGGGCCCGGAGCGTATGGCTACACCTTC.

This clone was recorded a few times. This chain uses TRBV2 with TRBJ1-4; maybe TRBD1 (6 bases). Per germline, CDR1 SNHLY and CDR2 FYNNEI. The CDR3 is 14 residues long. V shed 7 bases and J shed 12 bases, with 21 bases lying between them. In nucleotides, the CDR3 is TGTGCCAGCACCCTAGCCCTCAGGGGAAAGGAACTGTTTTTT. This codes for CASTLALRGKELFF.

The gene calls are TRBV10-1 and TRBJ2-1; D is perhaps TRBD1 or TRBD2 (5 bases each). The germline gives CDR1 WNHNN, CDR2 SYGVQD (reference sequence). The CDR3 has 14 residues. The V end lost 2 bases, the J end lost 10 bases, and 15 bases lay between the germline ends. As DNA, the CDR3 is TGCGCCAGCAGTGAGGACCTGTGGGGGAAAGAGCAGTTCTTC. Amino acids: CASSEDLWGKEQFF.

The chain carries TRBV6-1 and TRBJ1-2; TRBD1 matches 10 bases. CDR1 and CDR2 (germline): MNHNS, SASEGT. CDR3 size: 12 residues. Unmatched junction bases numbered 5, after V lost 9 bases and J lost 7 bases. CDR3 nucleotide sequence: TGTGCCAGTCGGACAGGGGGTGGTGGCTACACCTTC. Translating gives CASRTGGGGYTF.

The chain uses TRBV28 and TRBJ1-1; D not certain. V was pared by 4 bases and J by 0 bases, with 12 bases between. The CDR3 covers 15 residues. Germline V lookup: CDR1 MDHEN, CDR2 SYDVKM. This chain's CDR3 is CASSWPQIMNTEAFF. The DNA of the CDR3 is TGTGCCAGCAGTTGGCCTCAAATTATGAACACTGAAGCTTTCTTT.

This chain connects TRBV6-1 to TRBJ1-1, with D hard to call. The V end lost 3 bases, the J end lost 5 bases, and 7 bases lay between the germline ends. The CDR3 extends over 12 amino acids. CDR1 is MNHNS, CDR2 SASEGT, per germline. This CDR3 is CASSEMGTEAFF. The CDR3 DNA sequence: TGTGCCAGCAGTGAGATGGGAACTGAAGCTTTCTTT.

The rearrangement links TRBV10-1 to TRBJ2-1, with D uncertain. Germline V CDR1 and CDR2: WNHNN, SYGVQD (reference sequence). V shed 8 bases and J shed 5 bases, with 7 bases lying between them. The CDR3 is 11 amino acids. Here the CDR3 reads CASEKNNEQFF. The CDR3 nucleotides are TGCGCCAGCGAAAAAAACAATGAGCAGTTCTTC.

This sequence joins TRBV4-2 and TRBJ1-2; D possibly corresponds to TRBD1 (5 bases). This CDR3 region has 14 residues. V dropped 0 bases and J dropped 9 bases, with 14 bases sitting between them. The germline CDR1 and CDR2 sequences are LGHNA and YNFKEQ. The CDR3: CASSQDLAGGRYTF. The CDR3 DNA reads TGTGCCAGCAGCCAAGATCTCGCCGGGGGACGCTACACCTTC.